This T cell receptor beta chain originates from a study of shared clonotypes between healthy human individuals. Across the study: Donor ages ranged 18 to 49 years: two women, a few men.

Germline V CDR1 and CDR2: SEHNR, FQNEAQ (reference sequence). This CDR3 region has 14 residues. With V trimmed by 1 base and J by 2 bases, 1 base remained unmatched. On this clone: The same CDR3 also results from other DNA sequences found in this sample.

The assay was immunoSEQ multiplex PCR, and TCRdb's table has in-frame clones only and misses some. The repertoire holds roughly 1,000,000 clones, with more than 75% as singletons. The receptor's source is a man between 18 and 35 years old in good health. Some clones in this sample may be carry-over from other donors' samples. The V call is TRBV7-9, the J call TRBJ2-5, with TRBD2 identical over 7 bases. Sample: memory CD4+ T cells from PBMCs. The subset here: CD45RA-negative fraction. In DNA form, the CDR3 reads TGTGCCAGCAGCTTAGTGGGAGGGCAAGAGACCCAGTACTTC. Protein product: CASSLVGGQETQYF. Full variable domain (remainder filled in from reference TRBV7-9 and TRBJ2-5): DTGVSQNPRHKITKRGQNVTFRCDPISEHNRLYWYRQTLGQGPEFLTYFQNEAQLEKSRLLSDRFSAERPKGSFSTLEIQRTEQGDSAMYLCASSLVGGQETQYFGPGTRLLVL.